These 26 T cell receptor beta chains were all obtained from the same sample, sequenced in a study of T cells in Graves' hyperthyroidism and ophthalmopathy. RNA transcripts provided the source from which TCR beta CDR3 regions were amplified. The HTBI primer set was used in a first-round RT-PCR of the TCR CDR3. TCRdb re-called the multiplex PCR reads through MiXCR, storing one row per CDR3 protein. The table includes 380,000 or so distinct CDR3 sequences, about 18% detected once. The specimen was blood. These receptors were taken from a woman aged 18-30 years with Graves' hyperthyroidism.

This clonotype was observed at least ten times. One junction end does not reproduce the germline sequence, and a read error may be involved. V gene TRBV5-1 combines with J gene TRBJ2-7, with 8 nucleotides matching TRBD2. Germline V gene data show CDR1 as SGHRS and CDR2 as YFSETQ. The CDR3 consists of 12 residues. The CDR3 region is CASSLTGGEQYF. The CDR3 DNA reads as TGTGCCAGCAGTTTAACGGGAGGGGAGCAGTACTTC.

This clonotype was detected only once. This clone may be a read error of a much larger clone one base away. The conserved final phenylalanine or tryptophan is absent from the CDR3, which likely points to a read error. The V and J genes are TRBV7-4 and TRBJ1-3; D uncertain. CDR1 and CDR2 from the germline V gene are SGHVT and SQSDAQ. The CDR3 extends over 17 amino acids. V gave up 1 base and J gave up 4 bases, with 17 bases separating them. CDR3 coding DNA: TGTGCCAGCAGCTTAGATAAGGGCAGCGGATACGGAAACACCATATATTAT. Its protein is CASSLDKGSGYGNTIYY.

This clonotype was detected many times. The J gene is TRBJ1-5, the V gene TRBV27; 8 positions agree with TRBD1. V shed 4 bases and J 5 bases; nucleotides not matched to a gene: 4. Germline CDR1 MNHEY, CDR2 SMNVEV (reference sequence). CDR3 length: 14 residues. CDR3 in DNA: TGTGCCAGCAGTTCCCCAGGGGGCGATCAGCCCCAGCATTTT. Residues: CASSSPGGDQPQHF.

The CDR3 bases are TGTGCCATCAGCCACTCACAGGCCTCCCTAAGAGAGACCCAGTACTTC. Translating it yields CAISHSQASLRETQYF. V is TRBV10-3 and J is TRBJ2-5; D perhaps matches TRBD1 (5 bases). The CDR3 covers 16 residues. Deletions cut 6 bases from V and 4 bases from J, with 21 bases between. Germline-derived CDR1 and CDR2 are ENHRY and SYGVKD.

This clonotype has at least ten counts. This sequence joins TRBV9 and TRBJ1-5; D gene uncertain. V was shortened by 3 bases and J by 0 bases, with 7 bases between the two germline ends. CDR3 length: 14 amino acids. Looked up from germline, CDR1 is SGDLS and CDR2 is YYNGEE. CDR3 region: CASSEHHSNQPQHF. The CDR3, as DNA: TGTGCCAGCAGCGAACATCATAGCAATCAGCCCCAGCATTTT.

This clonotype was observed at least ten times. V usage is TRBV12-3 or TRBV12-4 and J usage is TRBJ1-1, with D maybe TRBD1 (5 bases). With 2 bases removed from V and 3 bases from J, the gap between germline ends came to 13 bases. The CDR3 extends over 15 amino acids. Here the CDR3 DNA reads TGTGCCAGCAGTTTATCCCCCAGGGTAGACACTGAAGCTTTCTTT. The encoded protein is CASSLSPRVDTEAFF.

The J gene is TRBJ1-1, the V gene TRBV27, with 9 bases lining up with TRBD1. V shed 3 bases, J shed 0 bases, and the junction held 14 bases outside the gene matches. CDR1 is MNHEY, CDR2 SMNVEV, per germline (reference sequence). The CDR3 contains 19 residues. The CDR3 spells CASSFLGTGSFILNTEAFF. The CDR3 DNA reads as TGTGCCAGCAGTTTTCTGGGGACAGGGTCCTTTATTTTGAACACTGAAGCTTTCTTT.

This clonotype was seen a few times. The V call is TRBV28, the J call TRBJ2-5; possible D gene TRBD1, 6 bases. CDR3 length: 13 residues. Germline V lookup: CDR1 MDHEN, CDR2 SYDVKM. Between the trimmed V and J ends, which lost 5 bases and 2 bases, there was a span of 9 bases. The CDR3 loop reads CASSRGTQETQYF. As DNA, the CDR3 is TGTGCCAGCAGTCGAGGGACACAAGAGACCCAGTACTTC. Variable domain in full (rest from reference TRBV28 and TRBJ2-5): DVKVTQSSRYLVKRTGEKVFLECVQDMDHENMFWYRQDPGLGLRLIYFSYDVKMKEKGDIPEGYSVSREKKERFSLILESASTNQTSMYLCASSRGTQETQYFGPGTRLLVL.

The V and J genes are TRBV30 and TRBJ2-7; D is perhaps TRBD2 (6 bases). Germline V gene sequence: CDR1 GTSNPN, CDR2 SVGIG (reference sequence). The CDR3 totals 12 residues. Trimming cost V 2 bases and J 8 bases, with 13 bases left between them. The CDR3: CAWSIGGAKQYF. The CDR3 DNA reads TGTGCCTGGAGTATAGGAGGGGCTAAGCAGTACTTC.

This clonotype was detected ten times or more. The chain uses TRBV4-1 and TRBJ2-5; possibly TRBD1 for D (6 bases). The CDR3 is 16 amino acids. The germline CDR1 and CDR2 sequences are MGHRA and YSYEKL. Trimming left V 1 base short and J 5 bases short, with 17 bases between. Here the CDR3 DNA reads TGCGCCAGCAGCCAAGCCAACAGGGTATTAGGGGAGACCCAGTACTTC. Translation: CASSQANRVLGETQYF.

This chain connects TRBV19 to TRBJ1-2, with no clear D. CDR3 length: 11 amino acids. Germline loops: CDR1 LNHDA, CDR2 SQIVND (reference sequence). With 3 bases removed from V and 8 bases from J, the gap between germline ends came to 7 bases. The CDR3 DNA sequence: TGTGCCAGTAGTATCTCGGAGGGCTACACCTTC. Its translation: CASSISEGYTF.

The CDR3 protein is CASSRLADGAFF. DNA for the CDR3: TGTGCCAGCAGCCGACTAGCCGATGGGGCTTTCTTT. The V and J genes are TRBV6-1 and TRBJ1-1; D is uncertain. The V gene's germline CDR1 is MNHNS and CDR2 SASEGT. This CDR3 spans 12 amino acids. Between the trimmed V and J ends, which lost 6 bases and 11 bases, there was a span of 16 bases.

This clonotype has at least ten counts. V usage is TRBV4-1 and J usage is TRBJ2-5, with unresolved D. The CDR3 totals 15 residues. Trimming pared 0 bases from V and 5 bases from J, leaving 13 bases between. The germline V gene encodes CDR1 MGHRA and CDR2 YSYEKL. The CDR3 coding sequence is TGCGCCAGCAGCCAAGATCCCCCCCTACGGGAGACCCAGTACTTC. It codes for CASSQDPPLRETQYF.

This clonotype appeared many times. The CDR3 nucleotides read TGCAGTGCTAGATCCCGGTACGAGCAGTACTTC. This encodes CSARSRYEQYF. The rearrangement links TRBV20-1 to TRBJ2-7; unclear D gene. Looked up from germline, CDR1 is DFQATT and CDR2 is SNEGSKA (reference sequence). This CDR3 comprises 11 residues. V was pared by 2 bases and J by 4 bases, with 6 bases between.

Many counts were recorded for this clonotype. CDR3 nucleotide sequence: TGTGCCAGCAGCGTAGCGGGGGGACTAGCGGAGACCCAGTACTTC. This encodes CASSVAGGLAETQYF. V and J are TRBV9 and TRBJ2-5; 10 bases align to TRBD2. CDR3 size: 15 residues. CDR1 is SGDLS, CDR2 YYNGEE, per germline. With 0 bases clipped from V and 5 bases from J, the junction kept 4 bases outside the gene matches.

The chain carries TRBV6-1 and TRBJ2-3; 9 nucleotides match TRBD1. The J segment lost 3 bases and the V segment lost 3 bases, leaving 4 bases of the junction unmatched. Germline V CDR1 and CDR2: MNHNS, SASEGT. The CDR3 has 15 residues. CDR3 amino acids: CASSDSGQGTDTQYF. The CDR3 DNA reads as TGTGCCAGCAGTGATTCGGGACAGGGTACAGATACGCAGTATTTT.

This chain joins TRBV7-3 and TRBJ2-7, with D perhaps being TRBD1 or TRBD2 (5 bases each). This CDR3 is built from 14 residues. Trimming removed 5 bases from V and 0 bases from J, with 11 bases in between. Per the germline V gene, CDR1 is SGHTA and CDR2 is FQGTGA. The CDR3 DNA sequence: TGTGCCAGCAGCCGGGGCCATGGCTCCTACGAGCAGTACTTC. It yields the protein CASSRGHGSYEQYF.

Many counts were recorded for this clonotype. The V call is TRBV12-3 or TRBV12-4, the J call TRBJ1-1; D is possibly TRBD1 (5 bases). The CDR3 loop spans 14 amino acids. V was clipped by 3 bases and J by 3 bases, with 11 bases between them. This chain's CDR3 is CASSLVSGDTEAFF. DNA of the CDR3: TGTGCCAGCAGTTTGGTCTCGGGGGACACTGAAGCTTTCTTT.

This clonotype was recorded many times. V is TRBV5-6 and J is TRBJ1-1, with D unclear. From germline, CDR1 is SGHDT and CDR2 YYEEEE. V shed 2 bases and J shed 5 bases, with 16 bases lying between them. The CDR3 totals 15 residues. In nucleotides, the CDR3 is TGTGCCAGCAGCTTTGCCCTCACGGGGTTAACTGAAGCTTTCTTT. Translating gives CASSFALTGLTEAFF.

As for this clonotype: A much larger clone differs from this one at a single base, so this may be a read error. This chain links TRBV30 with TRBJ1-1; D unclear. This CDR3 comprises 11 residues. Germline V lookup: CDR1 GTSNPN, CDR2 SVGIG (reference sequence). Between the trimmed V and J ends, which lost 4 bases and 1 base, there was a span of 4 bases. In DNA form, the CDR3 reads TGTGCCTGGAACAAGAACACTGAAGCTTTCTTT. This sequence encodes CAWNKNTEAFF.

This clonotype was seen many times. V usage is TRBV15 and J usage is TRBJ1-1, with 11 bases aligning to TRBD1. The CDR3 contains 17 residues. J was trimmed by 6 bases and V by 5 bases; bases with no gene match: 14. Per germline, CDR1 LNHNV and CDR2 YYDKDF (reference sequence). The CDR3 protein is CATSGGQGATTHSEAFF. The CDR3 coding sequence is TGTGCCACCAGCGGCGGACAGGGGGCGACCACGCACTCTGAAGCTTTCTTT. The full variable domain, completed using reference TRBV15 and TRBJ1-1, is DAMVIQNPRYQVTQFGKPVTLSCSQTLNHNVMYWYQQKSSQAPKLLFHYYDKDFNNEADTPDNFQSRRPNTSFCFLDIRSPGLGDTAMYLCATSGGQGATTHSEAFFGQGTRLTVV.

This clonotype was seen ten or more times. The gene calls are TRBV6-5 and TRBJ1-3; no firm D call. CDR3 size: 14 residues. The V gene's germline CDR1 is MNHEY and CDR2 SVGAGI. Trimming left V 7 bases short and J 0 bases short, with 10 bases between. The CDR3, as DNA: TGTGCCAGCAAGGCGAAAGTCTCTGGAAACACCATATATTTT. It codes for CASKAKVSGNTIYF.

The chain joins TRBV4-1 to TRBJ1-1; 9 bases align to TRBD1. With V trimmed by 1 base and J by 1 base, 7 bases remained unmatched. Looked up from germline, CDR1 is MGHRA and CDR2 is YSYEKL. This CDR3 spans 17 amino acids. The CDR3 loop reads CASSQGTGESGNTEAFF. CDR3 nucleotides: TGCGCCAGCAGCCAAGGGACAGGGGAGTCGGGGAACACTGAAGCTTTCTTT.

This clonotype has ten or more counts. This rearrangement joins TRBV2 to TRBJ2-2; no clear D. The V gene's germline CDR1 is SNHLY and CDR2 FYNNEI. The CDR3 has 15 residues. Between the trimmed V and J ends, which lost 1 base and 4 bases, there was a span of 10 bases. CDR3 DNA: TGTGCCAGCAGTGAAGAAGTAGGGTCCACCGGGGAGCTGTTTTTT. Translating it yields CASSEEVGSTGELFF.

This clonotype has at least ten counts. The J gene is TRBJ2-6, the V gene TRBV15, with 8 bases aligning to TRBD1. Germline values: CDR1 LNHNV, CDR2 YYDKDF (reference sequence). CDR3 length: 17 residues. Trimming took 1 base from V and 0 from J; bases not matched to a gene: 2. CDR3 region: CATSRGQGSSGANVLTF. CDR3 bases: TGTGCCACCAGCAGAGGACAGGGGAGCTCTGGGGCCAACGTCCTGACTTTC.

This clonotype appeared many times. The CDR3 DNA reads TGCGCCAGCAGCTTGGTAGCAGAGGGTGAAGAGACCCAGTACTTC. Translation gives CASSLVAEGEETQYF. The V gene is TRBV5-1, the J gene TRBJ2-5, with a possible D match to TRBD2 (5 bases). In germline, CDR1 is SGHRS, CDR2 YFSETQ. The V and J ends lost 0 bases and 3 bases respectively, with 12 bases between them. The CDR3 contains 15 residues. Supplemented by reference TRBV5-1 and TRBJ2-5, the full variable domain reads KAGVTQTPRYLIKTRGQQVTLSCSPISGHRSVSWYQQTPGQGLQFLFEYFSETQRNKGNFPGRFSGRQFSNSRSEMNVSTLELGDSALYLCASSLVAEGEETQYFGPGTRLLVL.